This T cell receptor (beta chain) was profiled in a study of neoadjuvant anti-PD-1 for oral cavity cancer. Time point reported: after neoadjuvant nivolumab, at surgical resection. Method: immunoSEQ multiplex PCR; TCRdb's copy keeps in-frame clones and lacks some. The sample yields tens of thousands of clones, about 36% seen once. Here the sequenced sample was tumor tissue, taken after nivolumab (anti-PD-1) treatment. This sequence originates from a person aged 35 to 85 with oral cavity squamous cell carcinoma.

CDR3 sequence: CSVAGSERENSYEQYF. Here the CDR3 DNA reads TGCAGCGTTGCGGGTAGCGAGCGGGAGAACTCCTACGAGCAGTACTTC. This chain joins TRBV29-1 and TRBJ2-7; 8 nucleotides match TRBD2. CDR1 and CDR2 (germline): SQVTM, ANQGSEA. V shed 4 bases and J 0 bases; nucleotides not matched to a gene: 11. CDR3 length: 16 amino acids.